This T cell receptor beta chain came from a study of blood T cells in healthy people across ages. It was with a sample-barcoded 5' primer and a J-beta primer mix that a second PCR of roughly 7 to 12 cycles was run. A template-switch adaptor with 12 random nucleotides tagged each cDNA molecule. MiXCR was run by TCRdb on the 5' RACE reads, yielding one entry per CDR3 protein. Of some 1 million distinct CDR3 sequences detected, roughly 45% appear once; the ten largest clones hold around 18%. This clonotype was seen many times. The CDR3 length is 14 residues. The V gene's germline CDR1 is SGHRS and CDR2 YFSETQ. V lost 6 bases and J 4 bases, leaving 14 bases between the germline ends.

The chain has TRBV5-1 and TRBJ2-1, with D possibly TRBD2 on 5 matching bases. Sequencing was carried out using blood. The sequence was collected from a woman aged 55 to 70 in good health. CDR3 amino acids: CASNVANQYNEQFF. The DNA of the CDR3 is TGCGCCAGCAACGTAGCGAACCAATACAATGAGCAGTTCTTC.